In this sample, the clone carrying this T cell receptor (beta chain) turned up once. Its target is not known. The data were taken from a study of cytomegalovirus exposure and HLA in healthy donors. The study's findings and limits: A cluster of highly shared sequence variants was likely a sequencing artifact. Many donors carried some public TCRs, although rarity characterized most TCR sequences. An analysis done earlier found most TCR beta V segments productive about 90% or about 30% of the time.

The PCR ran on 60 Vbeta and 13 Jbeta primers. The data were produced by immunoSEQ multiplex PCR, yet TCRdb's version contains in-frame clones alone and is incomplete. The repertoire consists of about 170,000 clones, with approximately 80% occurring once and the leading ten covering under 5%. Germline V lookup: CDR1 MNHNS, CDR2 SASEGT. Trimming removed 9 bases from V and 0 bases from J, with 18 bases in between. The CDR3 is 15 residues long. Material for sequencing was PBMCs. The TCR originated in a man younger than 35 in good health and CMV-seronegative. This rearrangement joins TRBV6-1 to TRBJ2-7; TRBD1 is a possible D gene (6 bases). The CDR3 nucleotides read TGTGCCAGAGTAGTGGGGGCCGAGGGCTCCTACGAGCAGTACTTC. This encodes CARVVGAEGSYEQYF.